These 5 T cell receptor beta chains were sequenced from one sample in a study of shared clonotypes between healthy human individuals. Sequencing was performed with immunoSEQ multiplex PCR; in TCRdb, only in-frame clones are kept and a portion is missing. The sample shows roughly 2.5 million clones, around nine tenths of them seen only once. The sequenced material came from naive CD4+ T cells sorted from blood. As for subset: CD45RA+ positively selected. Receptors originate from a man aged 18 to 29 in good health.

V usage is TRBV6-1 and J usage is TRBJ1-3; 7 bases align to TRBD1. The germline CDR1 and CDR2 sequences are MNHNS and SASEGT. The junction had 7 bases not matched to a gene; V was cut back by 4 bases and J by 4 bases. CDR3 length: 15 amino acids. The CDR3 DNA reads as TGTGCCAGCAGTGTCGACAGGGCACCCGGAAACACCATATATTTT. It encodes CASSVDRAPGNTIYF.

The rearrangement joins TRBV7-9 to TRBJ2-7; 9 bases map to TRBD2. Germline loops: CDR1 SEHNR, CDR2 FQNEAQ (reference sequence). The CDR3 runs to 16 residues. V shed 3 bases, J shed 1 base, and the junction held 7 bases outside the gene matches. The CDR3 is CASSLFRTSVSYEQYF. CDR3 sequence (DNA): TGTGCCAGCAGCTTGTTCCGGACTAGCGTTTCCTACGAGCAGTACTTC.

About this clone itself: Other nucleotide sequences from this sample produce the same CDR3. J is TRBJ2-1 and V is TRBV20-1; D uncertain. Trimming removed 6 bases from V and 9 bases from J, with 12 bases in between. Looked up from germline, CDR1 is DFQATT and CDR2 is SNEGSKA (reference sequence). The CDR3 is 11 residues long. CDR3 loop: CSARSGGEQFF. The CDR3 bases are TGCAGTGCAAGGAGTGGTGGTGAGCAGTTCTTC.

This chain links TRBV9 with TRBJ2-2; no firm D call. The germline V gene encodes CDR1 SGDLS and CDR2 YYNGEE. V dropped 0 bases and J dropped 0 bases, with 6 bases sitting between them. The CDR3 consists of 15 residues. The CDR3 spells CASSVAPANTGELFF. The CDR3 nucleotides read TGTGCCAGCAGCGTAGCTCCCGCGAACACCGGGGAGCTGTTTTTT.

The V call is TRBV18, the J call TRBJ1-6; no definite D call. There are 15 residues in the CDR3. The germline gives CDR1 KGHSH, CDR2 LQKENI. V was cut by 2 bases and J by 1 base, with 6 bases left in between. CDR3 sequence: CASSPRGSYNSPLHF. The CDR3 nucleotides are TGTGCCAGCTCACCAAGAGGATCCTATAATTCACCCCTCCACTTT.